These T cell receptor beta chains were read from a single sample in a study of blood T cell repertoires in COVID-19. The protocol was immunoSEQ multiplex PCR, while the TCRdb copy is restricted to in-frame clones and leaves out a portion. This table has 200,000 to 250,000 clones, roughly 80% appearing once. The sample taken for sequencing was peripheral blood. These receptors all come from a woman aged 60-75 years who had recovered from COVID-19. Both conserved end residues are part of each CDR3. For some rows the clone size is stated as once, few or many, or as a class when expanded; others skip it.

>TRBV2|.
CASSRSLRDIEAFF
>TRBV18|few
CASSPDRLGVGTEAFF
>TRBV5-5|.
CASSLLPDSLFIIRTLHF
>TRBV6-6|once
CASSYGGRVDSPLHF
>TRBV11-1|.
CASSLVAGGSYNEQFF
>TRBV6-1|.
CASSEGQMNEQFF
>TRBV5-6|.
CASSSSGQGASYEQYF
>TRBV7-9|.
CASSSYGATDTQYF
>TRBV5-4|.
CASSPQGRSTGELFF
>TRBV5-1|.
CASSSGYYRGGNGYTF
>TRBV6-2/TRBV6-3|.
CASRPTAREDGYTF